These 29 T cell receptor beta chains were all obtained from the same sample, sequenced in a study of T cell responses to AZD1222 COVID-19 vaccine. Profiled with immunoSEQ multiplex PCR; TCRdb holds only in-frame clones, not every one. Of roughly 150,000 clones listed, roughly 87% are singletons. The input for sequencing was peripheral blood, taken 28 days after the second AZD1222 dose. The receptors shown here come from an adult who received the AZD1222 COVID-19 vaccine.

The V and J genes are TRBV30 and TRBJ2-1; 15 bases are a match to TRBD2. The CDR3 covers 15 residues. Germline CDR1 reads GTSNPN; CDR2 reads SVGIG (reference sequence). After removal of 5 bases from V and 7 bases from J, the junction contained 6 bases not matched to a gene. In nucleotides, the CDR3 is TGTGCCTGGGGGGGACTAGCGGGAGGTAATAATGAGCAGTTCTTC. It yields the protein CAWGGLAGGNNEQFF.

The V and J genes are TRBV6-5 and TRBJ1-6; 8 positions agree with TRBD1. V lost 5 bases, J lost 10 bases, and 10 bases stayed unmatched. Germline lookup yields CDR1 MNHEY and CDR2 SVGAGI. This CDR3 is 15 amino acids long. CDR3 DNA sequence: TGTGCCAGCAGTCAGGGGGCTATAACTTGGTCACCCCTCCACTTT. This codes for CASSQGAITWSPLHF.

The V gene is TRBV6-2 or TRBV6-3, the J gene TRBJ1-4; 8 bases are shared with TRBD1. With V trimmed by 4 bases and J by 7 bases, 11 bases remained unmatched. The germline V gene has CDR1 MNHEY and CDR2 SVGEGT. The CDR3 length is 16 residues. Written as DNA, the CDR3 is TGTGCCAGCAGTTCGGACAGGGCGCACCGGAGTGAAAAACTGTTTTTT. This gives the protein CASSSDRAHRSEKLFF.

This clone showed up just once. This sequence joins TRBV28 and TRBJ2-3; no definite D call. With 5 bases removed from V and 2 bases from J, the gap between germline ends came to 5 bases. The CDR3 is 12 amino acids. The germline V gene has CDR1 MDHEN and CDR2 SYDVKM. The CDR3 DNA is TGTGCCAGCAGTGCGACCACAGATACGCAGTATTTT. Translation: CASSATTDTQYF.

V gene TRBV4-1 combines with J gene TRBJ2-7; D call uncertain. V lost 2 bases to trimming and J lost 2 bases, with 7 bases between them. There are 13 residues in the CDR3. Looked up from germline, CDR1 is MGHRA and CDR2 is YSYEKL. The CDR3 bases are TGCGCCAGCAGCCAAACGACCACCTACGAGCAGTACTTC. This encodes CASSQTTTYEQYF.

The chain recombines TRBV18 with TRBJ1-1; TRBD1 agrees at 7 bases. The V segment lost 3 bases and the J segment 7 bases; nucleotides outside the gene matches: 5. The CDR3 extends over 13 amino acids. Germline values: CDR1 KGHSH, CDR2 LQKENI. CDR3 in DNA: TGTGCCAGCTCACCGGCACAGGGGATTGAAGCTTTCTTT. Translating gives CASSPAQGIEAFF.

The V and J genes are TRBV28 and TRBJ1-1, with 8 bases aligning to TRBD1. This CDR3 contains 14 residues. Germline V gene sequence: CDR1 MDHEN, CDR2 SYDVKM. J was trimmed by 1 base and V by 5 bases; bases with no gene match: 3. The CDR3: CASSLGQGNTEAFF. The CDR3 DNA sequence: TGTGCCAGCAGTCTAGGACAGGGGAACACTGAAGCTTTCTTT.

The rearrangement joins TRBV28 to TRBJ1-1, with a possible D match to TRBD1 (6 bases). The germline V gene encodes CDR1 MDHEN and CDR2 SYDVKM. The CDR3 contains 16 residues. Trimming took 5 bases from V and 2 from J, leaving 18 bases between them. The CDR3 bases are TGTGCCAGCAGTCCCCTAGGGGGATCCCGTAACACTGAAGCTTTCTTT. It is translated as CASSPLGGSRNTEAFF.

The gene calls are TRBV18 and TRBJ2-6; D gene uncertain. The germline V gene has CDR1 KGHSH and CDR2 LQKENI. The CDR3 has 12 residues. V lost 8 bases and J 0 bases, leaving 2 bases between the germline ends. The CDR3 bases are TGTGCCAGCCACTCTGGGGCCAACGTCCTGACTTTC. It codes for CASHSGANVLTF.

This clone was seen once. This sequence joins TRBV7-2 and TRBJ2-1; unclear D gene. The CDR3 covers 16 residues. V gave up 3 bases and J gave up 0 bases, with 12 bases separating them. Germline CDR1 reads SGHTA; CDR2 reads FQGNSA. CDR3 DNA: TGTGCCAGCAGCTTTCCAACTTCTAGCTCCTACAATGAGCAGTTCTTC. Protein: CASSFPTSSSYNEQFF.

The chain uses TRBV5-6 and TRBJ1-2; 9 bases are a match to TRBD1. Germline V gene lookup returns CDR1 SGHDT and CDR2 YYEEEE. The CDR3 has 14 amino acids. Losses at the gene ends were 3 bases for V and 5 bases for J; bases not matched to a gene: 5. The CDR3 bases are TGTGCCAGCAGCTACATGGACAGGGGATATGGCTACACCTTC. Its protein is CASSYMDRGYGYTF.

The rearrangement uses TRBV7-9 and TRBJ1-4; maybe TRBD1 (5 bases). Germline CDR1 SEHNR, CDR2 FQNEAQ (reference sequence). V shed 0 bases and J shed 0 bases, with 11 bases lying between them. The CDR3 is 17 amino acids. The CDR3 region has the DNA TGTGCCAGCAGCTTAGCCTCAGACAGACCAACTAATGAAAAACTGTTTTTT. It is translated as CASSLASDRPTNEKLFF.

The chain employs TRBV4-3 and TRBJ2-1; 8 positions agree with TRBD2. The CDR3 spans 20 residues. V lost 0 bases to trimming and J lost 5 bases; unmatched junction nucleotides: 18. Germline CDR1 LGHNA, CDR2 YSLEER. CDR3 protein: CASSQEPLSSGSPSNNEQFF. The CDR3, as DNA: TGCGCCAGCAGCCAAGAACCCCTGTCCAGCGGGAGCCCGAGTAACAATGAGCAGTTCTTC.

The chain carries TRBV28 and TRBJ1-6, with no clear D. The V and J ends lost 5 bases and 9 bases respectively, with 14 bases between them. The CDR3 loop spans 14 amino acids. Germline CDR1 and CDR2: MDHEN and SYDVKM. The CDR3 bases are TGTGCCAGCAGTCGGACGGCCCGAGGTTCACCCCTCCACTTT. Its translation is CASSRTARGSPLHF.

The chain uses TRBV5-5 and TRBJ1-5; D unresolved. This CDR3 has 18 amino acids. The germline V gene has CDR1 SGHKS and CDR2 YYEKEE (reference sequence). V was trimmed by 1 base and J by 2 bases, leaving 19 bases between them. The CDR3 DNA reads as TGTGCCAGCAGCTTGCTCCTGACCACCCCTGGGGGCAATCAGCCCCAGCATTTT. Its protein product is CASSLLLTTPGGNQPQHF.

The gene calls are TRBV28 and TRBJ2-7; 7 nucleotides line up with TRBD2. With 5 bases clipped from V and 0 bases from J, the junction kept 7 bases outside the gene matches. This CDR3 comprises 15 residues. The germline V gene encodes CDR1 MDHEN and CDR2 SYDVKM. The CDR3 here is CASSVSGTGSYEQYF. The CDR3, as DNA: TGTGCCAGCAGTGTAAGCGGGACGGGCTCCTACGAGCAGTACTTC.

This chain connects TRBV5-1 to TRBJ1-2; the D is unclear. The CDR3 extends over 12 amino acids. The germline gives CDR1 SGHRS, CDR2 YFSETQ. V lost 4 bases and J 2 bases, leaving 6 bases between the germline ends. The chain's CDR3 is CASSQDNYGYTF. CDR3 DNA: TGCGCCAGCAGCCAGGACAACTATGGCTACACCTTC.

The V call is TRBV24-1, the J call TRBJ2-6; D possibly matches TRBD1 or TRBD2 (5 bases each). The germline V gene encodes CDR1 KGHDR and CDR2 SFDVKD. Deletions cut 8 bases from V and 0 bases from J, with 13 bases between. The CDR3 contains 16 residues. CDR3 loop: CATTDGGHSGANVLTF. In DNA form, the CDR3 reads TGTGCCACCACGGACGGAGGACACTCTGGGGCCAACGTCCTGACTTTC.

The chain combines TRBV6-5 with TRBJ2-2, with TRBD1 matching over 8 bases. V shed 0 bases and J 5 bases; nucleotides not matched to a gene: 5. Germline-derived CDR1 and CDR2 are MNHEY and SVGAGI. This CDR3 region has 16 residues. This CDR3 is CASSYSYRGITGELFF. CDR3 nucleotides: TGTGCCAGCAGTTACTCGTACAGGGGGATTACCGGGGAGCTGTTTTTT.

This sequence joins TRBV9 and TRBJ2-1, with 7 bases that match TRBD2. V trimming: 6 bases; J trimming: 0 bases; junction bases outside the gene matches: 12. The germline CDR1 and CDR2 sequences are SGDLS and YYNGEE. The CDR3 is 17 residues long. The CDR3 DNA sequence: TGTGCCAGCACCCCCAAGGGGCTAGCGGACTCCTACAATGAGCAGTTCTTC. It codes for CASTPKGLADSYNEQFF.

The chain joins TRBV28 to TRBJ2-2; 8 bases map to TRBD1. After removal of 6 bases from V and 6 bases from J, the junction contained 6 bases not matched to a gene. Germline CDR1 and CDR2: MDHEN and SYDVKM. This CDR3 comprises 14 residues. DNA for the CDR3: TGTGCCAGCAGGGGACAGGCAAATGCCGGGGAGCTGTTTTTT. As protein: CASRGQANAGELFF.

This chain links TRBV28 with TRBJ1-2; no definite D call. Trimming left V 2 bases short and J 0 bases short, with 4 bases between. Looked up from germline, CDR1 is MDHEN and CDR2 is SYDVKM. This CDR3 spans 13 amino acids. In DNA, the CDR3 is TGTGCCAGCAGTTTAATGTCTAACTATGGCTACACCTTC. It is translated as CASSLMSNYGYTF.

The CDR3 sequence is CASSEVRGRRETQYF. The CDR3 DNA reads as TGTGCCAGCAGTGAAGTTAGGGGGCGCAGGGAGACCCAGTACTTC. The chain employs TRBV6-1 and TRBJ2-5, with 7 bases identical to TRBD1. The germline V gene encodes CDR1 MNHNS and CDR2 SASEGT. V trimming: 1 base; J trimming: 5 bases; junction bases outside the gene matches: 7. The CDR3 length is 15 residues.

This clone appeared a single time. The chain recombines TRBV6-5 with TRBJ2-1, with 8 bases lining up with TRBD1. V dropped 4 bases and J dropped 6; count of bases not matched to a gene: 2. The CDR3 length is 13 residues. Per the germline V gene, CDR1 is MNHEY and CDR2 is SVGAGI. CDR3: CASSSDRGNEQFF. In DNA, the CDR3 is TGTGCCAGCAGTTCCGACAGGGGCAATGAGCAGTTCTTC.

The rearrangement uses TRBV7-2 and TRBJ1-2; no clear D gene. The V and J ends lost 4 bases and 7 bases respectively, with 16 bases between them. The CDR3 contains 14 residues. Germline-derived CDR1 and CDR2 are SGHTA and FQGNSA. CDR3 loop: CASSSQPPGVGYTF. The CDR3 DNA reads TGTGCCAGCAGCTCCCAACCCCCGGGAGTTGGCTACACCTTC.

The chain has TRBV28 and TRBJ1-2, with D tentatively TRBD1 (5 bases). CDR1 and CDR2 from the germline V gene are MDHEN and SYDVKM. This CDR3 region has 15 residues. Trimming shortened V by 3 bases and J by 4 bases, and 15 bases separated the two germline ends. The CDR3 region has the DNA TGTGCCAGCAGTTTGATGGGGCGGAGGGTCTATGGCTACACCTTC. Its protein is CASSLMGRRVYGYTF.

There are a few counts of this clone. This chain uses TRBV6-1 with TRBJ2-1; the match to TRBD2 covers 11 bases. Per the germline V gene, CDR1 is MNHNS and CDR2 is SASEGT. V was pared by 2 bases and J by 10 bases, with 10 bases of the junction left unmatched. CDR3 length: 16 amino acids. DNA for the CDR3: TGTGCCAGCAGTGAATCTATAGCGGGGGGGCTCCGGGAGCAGTTCTTC. This sequence encodes CASSESIAGGLREQFF.

The chain combines TRBV25-1 with TRBJ1-2; 9 positions match TRBD1. Trimming removed 5 bases from V and 3 bases from J; junction bases left unmatched: 4. The CDR3 length is 14 residues. Germline lookup yields CDR1 MGHDK and CDR2 SYGVNS. CDR3 sequence reads: CASSQGQGDYGYTF. The CDR3 nucleotides are TGTGCCAGCAGTCAGGGACAGGGAGACTATGGCTACACCTTC.

The chain has TRBV5-1 and TRBJ1-5, with 7 bases fitting TRBD1. Per germline, CDR1 SGHRS and CDR2 YFSETQ. The V gene end was trimmed by 5 bases and the J gene end by 3 bases; junction bases not matched to a gene: 2. The CDR3 sequence is 13 residues long. CDR3 DNA: TGCGCCAGCAGGGGGACAGCCAATCAGCCCCAGCATTTT. As protein: CASRGTANQPQHF.